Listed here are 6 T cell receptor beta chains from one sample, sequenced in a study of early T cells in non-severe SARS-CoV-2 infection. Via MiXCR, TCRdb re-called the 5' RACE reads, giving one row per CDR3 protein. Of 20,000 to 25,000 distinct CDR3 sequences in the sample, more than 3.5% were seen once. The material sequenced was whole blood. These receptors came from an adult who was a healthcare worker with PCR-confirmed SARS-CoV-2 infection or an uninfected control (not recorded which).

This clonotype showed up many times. CDR3 DNA: TGTGCCAGCAGTCTTCCCCCGAACAAGAGGGGCTACACCTTC. Protein product: CASSLPPNKRGYTF. The J gene is TRBJ1-2, the V gene TRBV6-6; D ambiguous. Germline CDR1 MNHNY, CDR2 SVGAGI (reference sequence). The CDR3 length is 14 residues. With 5 bases removed from V and 8 bases from J, the gap between germline ends came to 18 bases.

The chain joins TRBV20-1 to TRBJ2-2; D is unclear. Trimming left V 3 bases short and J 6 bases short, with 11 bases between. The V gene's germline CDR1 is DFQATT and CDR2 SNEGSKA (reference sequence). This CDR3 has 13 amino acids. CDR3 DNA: TGCAGTGCTAGTCTCGATACCGCCGGGGAGCTGTTTTTT. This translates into CSASLDTAGELFF.

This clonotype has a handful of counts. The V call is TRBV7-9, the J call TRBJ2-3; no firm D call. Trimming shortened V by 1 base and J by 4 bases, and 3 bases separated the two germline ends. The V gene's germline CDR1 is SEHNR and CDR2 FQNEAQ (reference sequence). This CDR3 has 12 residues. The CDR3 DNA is TGTGCCAGCAGCTTAGATGCAGATACGCAGTATTTT. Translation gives CASSLDADTQYF. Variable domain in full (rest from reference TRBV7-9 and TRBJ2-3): DTGVSQNPRHKITKRGQNVTFRCDPISEHNRLYWYRQTLGQGPEFLTYFQNEAQLEKSRLLSDRFSAERPKGSFSTLEIQRTEQGDSAMYLCASSLDADTQYFGPGTRLTVL.

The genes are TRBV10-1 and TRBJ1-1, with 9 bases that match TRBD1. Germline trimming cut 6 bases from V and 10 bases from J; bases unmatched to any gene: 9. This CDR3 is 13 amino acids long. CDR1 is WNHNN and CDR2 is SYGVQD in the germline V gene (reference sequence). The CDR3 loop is CASSHRDRDLAFF. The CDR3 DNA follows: TGCGCCAGCAGCCACCGGGACAGGGATTTAGCTTTCTTT.

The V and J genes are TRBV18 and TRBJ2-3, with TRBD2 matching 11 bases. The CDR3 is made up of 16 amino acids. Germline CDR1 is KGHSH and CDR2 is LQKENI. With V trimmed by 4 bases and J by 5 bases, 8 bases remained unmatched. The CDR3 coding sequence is TGTGCCAGCTCACGAAATAGCGGGGGGGCAGGAGATACGCAGTATTTT. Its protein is CASSRNSGGAGDTQYF.

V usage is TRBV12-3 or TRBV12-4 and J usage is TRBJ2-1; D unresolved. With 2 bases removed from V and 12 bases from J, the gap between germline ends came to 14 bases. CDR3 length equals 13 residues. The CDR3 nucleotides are TGTGCCAGCAGTTTACGCGTTTATCTAGGGCAGTTCTTC. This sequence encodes CASSLRVYLGQFF.